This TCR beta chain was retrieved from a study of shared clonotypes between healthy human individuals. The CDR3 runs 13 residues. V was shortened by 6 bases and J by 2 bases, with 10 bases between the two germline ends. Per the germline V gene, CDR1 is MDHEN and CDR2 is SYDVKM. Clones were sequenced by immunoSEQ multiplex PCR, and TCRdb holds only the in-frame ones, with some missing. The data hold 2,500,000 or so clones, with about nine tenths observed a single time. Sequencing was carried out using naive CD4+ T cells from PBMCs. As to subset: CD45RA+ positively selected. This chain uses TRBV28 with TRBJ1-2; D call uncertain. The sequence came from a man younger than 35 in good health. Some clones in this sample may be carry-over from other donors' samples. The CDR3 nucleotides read TGTGCCAGCAGGCAATTCTCCAACTATGGCTACACCTTC. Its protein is CASRQFSNYGYTF.